Presented here are 5 T cell receptor beta chains from one specimen sequenced in a study of T cells in Graves' hyperthyroidism and ophthalmopathy. Amplification targeted TCR beta CDR3 regions from RNA transcripts. The HTBI primer set served for first-round RT-PCR of the TCR CDR3. In TCRdb, the multiplex PCR reads were re-called with MiXCR into one record per CDR3 protein. Of approximately 380,000 distinct CDR3 sequences listed, around a sixth were seen once; the top ten hold roughly two fifths. Sequenced input: blood. These receptors were taken from a man aged 18 to 30 with Graves' ophthalmopathy.

The sample holds many counts of this clonotype. The gene calls are TRBV5-4 and TRBJ2-1; 14 bases map to TRBD2. The CDR3 runs to 15 residues. With V trimmed by 3 bases and J by 9 bases, 5 bases remained unmatched. Germline V gene lookup returns CDR1 SGHNT and CDR2 YYREEE (reference sequence). CDR3 amino acids: CASSSGLAGAGEQFF. For the CDR3, the DNA is TGTGCCAGCAGCTCGGGACTAGCGGGGGCGGGTGAGCAGTTCTTC.

In this sample, this clonotype turned up a few times. This chain links TRBV4-1 with TRBJ2-5; the match to TRBD2 covers 10 bases. The V segment lost 5 bases and the J segment 2 bases; nucleotides outside the gene matches: 11. The CDR3 has 17 residues. Germline assignment: CDR1 MGHRA and CDR2 YSYEKL. CDR3 bases: TGCGCCAGCAGCTCCCAAGGGTATAGCGGGGGGCAAGAGACCCAGTACTTC. It is translated as CASSSQGYSGGQETQYF.

Only a few counts were recorded for this clonotype. The chain couples TRBV6-1 to TRBJ2-1; 13 nucleotides match TRBD2. The CDR3 is made up of 16 amino acids. The germline gives CDR1 MNHNS, CDR2 SASEGT. With 4 bases clipped from V and 9 bases from J, the junction kept 9 bases outside the gene matches. CDR3 residues: CASSVTSGGAEGEQFF. The CDR3 nucleotides read TGTGCCAGCAGTGTCACTAGCGGGGGGGCTGAGGGTGAGCAGTTCTTC.

At least ten counts were recorded for this clonotype. The chain recombines TRBV9 with TRBJ2-3; 10 bases align to TRBD2. In germline, CDR1 is SGDLS, CDR2 YYNGEE. The CDR3 runs 15 residues. V lost 3 bases to trimming and J lost 4 bases; unmatched junction nucleotides: 5. The CDR3, as DNA: TGTGCCAGCAGCGCTGCCGGGACTAGCGCAGATACGCAGTATTTT. Protein: CASSAAGTSADTQYF.

This clonotype was observed a few times. The V call is TRBV25-1, the J call TRBJ1-1; the match to TRBD1 covers 8 bases. With V trimmed by 1 base and J by 6 bases, 7 bases remained unmatched. This CDR3 has 15 amino acids. The germline CDR1 and CDR2 sequences are MGHDK and SYGVNS. CDR3 residues: CASSESRTGFSEAFF. The CDR3 region has the DNA TGTGCCAGCAGTGAATCCCGGACAGGGTTTTCTGAAGCTTTCTTT.